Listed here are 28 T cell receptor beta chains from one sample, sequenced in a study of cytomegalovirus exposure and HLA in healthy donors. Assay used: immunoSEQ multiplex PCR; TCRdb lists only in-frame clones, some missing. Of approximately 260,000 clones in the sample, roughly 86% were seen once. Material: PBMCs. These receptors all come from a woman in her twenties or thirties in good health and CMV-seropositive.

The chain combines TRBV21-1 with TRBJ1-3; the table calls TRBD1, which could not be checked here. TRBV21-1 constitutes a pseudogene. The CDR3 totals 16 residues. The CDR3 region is CASSKGGTESGNTIYF. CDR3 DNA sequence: TGTGCCAGCAGCAAAGGTGGCACCGAATCTGGAAACACCATATATTTT.

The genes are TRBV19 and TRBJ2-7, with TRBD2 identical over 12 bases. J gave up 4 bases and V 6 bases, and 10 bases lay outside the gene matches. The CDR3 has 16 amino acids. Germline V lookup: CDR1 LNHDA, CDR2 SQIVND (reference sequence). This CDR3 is CASSQHTSGRRYEQYF. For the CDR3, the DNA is TGTGCCAGTAGCCAACACACTAGCGGGAGGAGGTACGAGCAGTACTTC. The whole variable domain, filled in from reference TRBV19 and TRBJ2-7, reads DGGITQSPKYLFRKEGQNVTLSCEQNLNHDAMYWYRQDPGQGLRLIYYSQIVNDFQKGDIAEGYSVSREKKESFPLTVTSAQKNPTAFYLCASSQHTSGRRYEQYFGPGTRLTVT.

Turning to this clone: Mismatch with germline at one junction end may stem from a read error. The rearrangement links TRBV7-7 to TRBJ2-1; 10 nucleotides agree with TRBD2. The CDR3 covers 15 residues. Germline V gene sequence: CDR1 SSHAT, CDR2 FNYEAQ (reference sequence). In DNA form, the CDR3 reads TGTGCTAGCAGCCCGGGACTAGCGACCTACAATGAGCAGTTCTTC. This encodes CASSPGLATYNEQFF.

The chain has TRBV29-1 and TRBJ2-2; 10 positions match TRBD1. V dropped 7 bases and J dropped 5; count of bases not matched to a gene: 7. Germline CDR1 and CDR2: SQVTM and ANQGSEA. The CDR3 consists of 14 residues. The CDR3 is CSGFDRGRTGELFF. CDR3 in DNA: TGCAGCGGGTTCGACAGGGGGCGGACCGGGGAGCTGTTTTTT.

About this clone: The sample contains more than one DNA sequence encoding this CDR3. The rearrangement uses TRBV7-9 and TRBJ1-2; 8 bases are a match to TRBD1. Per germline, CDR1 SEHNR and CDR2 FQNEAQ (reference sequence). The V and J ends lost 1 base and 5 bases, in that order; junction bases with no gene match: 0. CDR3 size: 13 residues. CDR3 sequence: CASSLGQGYGYTF. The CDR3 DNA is TGTGCCAGCAGCTTAGGACAGGGGTATGGCTACACCTTC.

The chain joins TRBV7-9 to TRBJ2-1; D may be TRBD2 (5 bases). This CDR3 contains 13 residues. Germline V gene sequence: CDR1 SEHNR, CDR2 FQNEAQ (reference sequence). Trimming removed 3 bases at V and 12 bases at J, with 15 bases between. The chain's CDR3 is CASSLEETALQFF. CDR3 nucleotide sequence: TGTGCCAGCAGCTTGGAGGAGACGGCACTGCAGTTCTTC. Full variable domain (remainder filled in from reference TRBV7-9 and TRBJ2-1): DTGVSQNPRHKITKRGQNVTFRCDPISEHNRLYWYRQTLGQGPEFLTYFQNEAQLEKSRLLSDRFSAERPKGSFSTLEIQRTEQGDSAMYLCASSLEETALQFFGPGTRLTVL.

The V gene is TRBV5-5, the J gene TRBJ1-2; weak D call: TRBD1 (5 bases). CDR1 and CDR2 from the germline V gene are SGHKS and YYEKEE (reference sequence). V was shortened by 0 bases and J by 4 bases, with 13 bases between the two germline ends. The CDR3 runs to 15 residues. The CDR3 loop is CASSLAFGGIYGYTF. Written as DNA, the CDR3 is TGTGCCAGCAGCTTGGCCTTCGGGGGAATCTATGGCTACACCTTC.

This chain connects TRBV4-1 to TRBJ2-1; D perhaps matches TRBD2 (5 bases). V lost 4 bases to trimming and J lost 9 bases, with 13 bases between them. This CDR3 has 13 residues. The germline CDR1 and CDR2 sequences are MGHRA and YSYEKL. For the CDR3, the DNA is TGCGCCAGCAGCCGGTCTGAGGGTGGTGAGCAGTTCTTC. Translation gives CASSRSEGGEQFF.

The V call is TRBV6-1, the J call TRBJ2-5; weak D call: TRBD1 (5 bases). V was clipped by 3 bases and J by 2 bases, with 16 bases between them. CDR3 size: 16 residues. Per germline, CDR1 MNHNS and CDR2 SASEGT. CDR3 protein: CASSEGRAIIQETQYF. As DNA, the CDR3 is TGTGCCAGCAGTGAGGGCAGGGCAATTATACAAGAGACCCAGTACTTC.

The CDR3 loop is CASSQVGSPSYEQYF. The CDR3 nucleotides are TGCGCCAGCAGCCAAGTCGGTAGTCCCTCCTACGAGCAGTACTTC. The rearrangement links TRBV4-1 to TRBJ2-7; D is uncertain. Trimming left V 1 base short and J 0 bases short, with 10 bases between. The CDR3 is 15 residues long. Germline-derived CDR1 and CDR2 are MGHRA and YSYEKL.

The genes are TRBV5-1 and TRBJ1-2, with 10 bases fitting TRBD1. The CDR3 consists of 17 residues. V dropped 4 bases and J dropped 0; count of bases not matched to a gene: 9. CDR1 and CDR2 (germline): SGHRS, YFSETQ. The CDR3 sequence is CASSQPGTGDSNYGYTF. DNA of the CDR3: TGCGCCAGCAGCCAACCAGGGACAGGGGACTCTAACTATGGCTACACCTTC.

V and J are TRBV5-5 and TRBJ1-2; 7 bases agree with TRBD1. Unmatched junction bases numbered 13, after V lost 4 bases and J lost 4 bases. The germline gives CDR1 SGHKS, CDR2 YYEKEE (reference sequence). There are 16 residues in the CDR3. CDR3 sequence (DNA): TGTGCCAGCAGCGGTAGCTGGGGGACAGTCCCCTATGGCTACACCTTC. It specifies CASSGSWGTVPYGYTF.

The CDR3 DNA reads as TGTGCCACCAGCAGAGATCGACAGGGCGCTCAGCCCCAGCATTTT. This encodes CATSRDRQGAQPQHF. The genes are TRBV15 and TRBJ1-5; 7 nucleotides align to TRBD1. The CDR3 runs to 15 residues. Germline V gene data show CDR1 as LNHNV and CDR2 as YYDKDF (reference sequence). V lost 0 bases to trimming and J lost 6 bases; unmatched junction nucleotides: 5.

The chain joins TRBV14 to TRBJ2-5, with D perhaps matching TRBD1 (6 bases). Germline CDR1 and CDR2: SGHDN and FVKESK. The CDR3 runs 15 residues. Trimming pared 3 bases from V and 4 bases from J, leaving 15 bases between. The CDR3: CASSHPQGSGETQYF. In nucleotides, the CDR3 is TGTGCCAGCAGCCATCCCCAGGGGTCAGGAGAGACCCAGTACTTC.

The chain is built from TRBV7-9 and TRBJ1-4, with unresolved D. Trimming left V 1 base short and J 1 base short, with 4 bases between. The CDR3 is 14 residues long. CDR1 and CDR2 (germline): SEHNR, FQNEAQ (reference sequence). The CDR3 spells CASSLDRTNEKLFF. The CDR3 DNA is TGTGCCAGCAGCTTAGATAGAACTAATGAAAAACTGTTTTTT.

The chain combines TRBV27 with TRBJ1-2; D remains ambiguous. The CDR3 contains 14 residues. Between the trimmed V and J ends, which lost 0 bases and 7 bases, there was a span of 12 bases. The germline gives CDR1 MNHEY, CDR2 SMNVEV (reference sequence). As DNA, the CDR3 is TGTGCCAGCAGTTTATCTGGGCCTCTGGGTGGCTACACCTTC. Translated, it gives CASSLSGPLGGYTF.

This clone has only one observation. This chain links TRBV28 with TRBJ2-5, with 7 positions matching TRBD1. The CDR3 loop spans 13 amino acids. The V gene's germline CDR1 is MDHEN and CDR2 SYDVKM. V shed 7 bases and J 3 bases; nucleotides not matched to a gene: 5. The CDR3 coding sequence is TGTGCCAGCACCCTGACAGGGAAAGAGACCCAGTACTTC. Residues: CASTLTGKETQYF.

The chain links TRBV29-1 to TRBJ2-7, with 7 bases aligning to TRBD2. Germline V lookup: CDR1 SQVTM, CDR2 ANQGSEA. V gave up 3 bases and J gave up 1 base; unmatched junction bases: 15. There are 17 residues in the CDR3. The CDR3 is CSVEGSLISSGSYEQYF. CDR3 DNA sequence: TGCAGCGTTGAGGGGTCCCTCATTTCTAGCGGATCCTACGAGCAGTACTTC.

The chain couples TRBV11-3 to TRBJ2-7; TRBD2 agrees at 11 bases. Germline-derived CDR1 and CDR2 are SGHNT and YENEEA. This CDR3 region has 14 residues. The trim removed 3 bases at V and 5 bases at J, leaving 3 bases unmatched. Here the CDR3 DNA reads TGTGCCAGCAGCTTTCAACTAGCGGGAGACGAGCAGTACTTC. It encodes CASSFQLAGDEQYF.

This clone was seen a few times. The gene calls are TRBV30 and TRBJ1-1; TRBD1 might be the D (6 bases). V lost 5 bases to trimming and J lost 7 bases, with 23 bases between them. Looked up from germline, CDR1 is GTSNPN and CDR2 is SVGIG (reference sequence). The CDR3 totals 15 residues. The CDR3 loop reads CAWVIRGAGVGEAFF. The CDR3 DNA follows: TGTGCCTGGGTCATACGGGGGGCTGGAGTCGGTGAAGCTTTCTTT.

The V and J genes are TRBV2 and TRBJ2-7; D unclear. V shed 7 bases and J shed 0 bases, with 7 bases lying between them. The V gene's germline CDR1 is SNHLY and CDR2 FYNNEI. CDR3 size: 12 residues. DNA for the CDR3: TGTGCCAGCACCGCTAGCTCCTACGAGCAGTACTTC. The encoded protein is CASTASSYEQYF.

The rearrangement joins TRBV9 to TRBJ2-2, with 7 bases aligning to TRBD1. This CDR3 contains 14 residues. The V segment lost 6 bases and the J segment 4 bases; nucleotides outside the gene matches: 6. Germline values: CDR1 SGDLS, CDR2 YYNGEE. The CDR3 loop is CASTRQGSTGELFF. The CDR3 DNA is TGTGCCAGCACCAGACAGGGTAGCACCGGGGAGCTGTTTTTT.

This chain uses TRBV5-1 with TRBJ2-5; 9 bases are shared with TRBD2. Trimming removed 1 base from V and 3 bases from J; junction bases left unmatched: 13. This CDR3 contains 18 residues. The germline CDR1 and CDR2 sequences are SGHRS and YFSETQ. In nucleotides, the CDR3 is TGCGCCAGCAGCTTGCCGGGTAGCGGGAGAACGTTCGAAGAGACCCAGTACTTC. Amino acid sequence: CASSLPGSGRTFEETQYF.

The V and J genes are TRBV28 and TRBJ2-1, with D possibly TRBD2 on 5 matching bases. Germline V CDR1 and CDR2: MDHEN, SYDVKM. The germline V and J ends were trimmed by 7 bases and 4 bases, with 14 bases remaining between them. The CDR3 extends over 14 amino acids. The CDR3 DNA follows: TGTGCCAGCACCTCGGGGAGTCAGTACAATGAGCAGTTCTTC. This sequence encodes CASTSGSQYNEQFF.

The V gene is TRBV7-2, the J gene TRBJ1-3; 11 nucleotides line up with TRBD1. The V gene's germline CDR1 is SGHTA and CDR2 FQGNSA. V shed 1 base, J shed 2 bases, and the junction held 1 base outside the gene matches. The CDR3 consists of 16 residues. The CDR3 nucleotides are TGTGCCAGCAGCTTAGGGGGACAGGGGGCTGGAAACACCATATATTTT. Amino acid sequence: CASSLGGQGAGNTIYF.

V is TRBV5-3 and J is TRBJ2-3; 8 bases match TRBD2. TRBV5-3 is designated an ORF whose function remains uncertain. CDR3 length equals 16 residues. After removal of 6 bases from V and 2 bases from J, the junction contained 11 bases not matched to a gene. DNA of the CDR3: TGTGCCAGAAACGAGCGCCGGGAGGGCACCACAGATACGCAGTATTTT. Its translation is CARNERREGTTDTQYF.

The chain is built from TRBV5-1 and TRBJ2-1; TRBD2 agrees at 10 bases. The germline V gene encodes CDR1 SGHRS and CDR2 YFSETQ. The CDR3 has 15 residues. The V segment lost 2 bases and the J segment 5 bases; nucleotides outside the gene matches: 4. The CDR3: CASSLTSGIHNEQFF. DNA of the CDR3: TGCGCCAGCAGCTTAACTAGCGGGATACACAATGAGCAGTTCTTC.

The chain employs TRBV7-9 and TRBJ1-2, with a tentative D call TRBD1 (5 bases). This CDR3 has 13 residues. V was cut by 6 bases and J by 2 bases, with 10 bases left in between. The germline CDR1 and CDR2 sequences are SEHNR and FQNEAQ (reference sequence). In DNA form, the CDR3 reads TGTGCCAGCAGGTCACAGGAAAACTATGGCTACACCTTC. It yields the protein CASRSQENYGYTF. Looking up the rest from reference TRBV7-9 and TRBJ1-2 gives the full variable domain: DTGVSQNPRHKITKRGQNVTFRCDPISEHNRLYWYRQTLGQGPEFLTYFQNEAQLEKSRLLSDRFSAERPKGSFSTLEIQRTEQGDSAMYLCASRSQENYGYTFGSGTRLTVV.